This T cell receptor beta chain emerged from a study of T cells in Graves' hyperthyroidism and ophthalmopathy. Study-level findings and limits: Ophthalmopathy onset followed model prediction by a median about 6.5 months.

Authors of the study amplified TCR beta CDR3 regions from RNA transcripts. Primed by the HTBI set, a first-round RT-PCR was run on the TCR CDR3. In TCRdb, the multiplex PCR reads were re-called with MiXCR into one record per CDR3 protein. The sample holds about 840,000 distinct CDR3 sequences, around 38% seen once. This CDR3 has 12 amino acids. Trimming removed 1 base from V and 5 bases from J, with 7 bases in between. Germline V lookup: CDR1 SGHKS, CDR2 YYEKEE (reference sequence). Researchers barred patients who had uncontrolled infection, other autoimmune disease, pregnancy or lactation. PBMCs were obtained from approximately 9.2 ml fresh peripheral blood. Comments on this clonotype: Its specificity is not known.

The receptor's source is a man aged 18 to 29 with Graves' hyperthyroidism. What was sequenced was blood. V gene TRBV5-5 combines with J gene TRBJ2-7, with D hard to call. The CDR3 nucleotides are TGTGCCAGCAGCTTGCGGCAGGACGAGCAGTACTTC. Amino acid sequence: CASSLRQDEQYF.